The 21 T cell receptor beta chains given below trace back to one sample, sequenced in a study of metastatic and nonmetastatic thyroid tumors. Every patient underwent thyroid surgery untreated. Using MiXCR, TCRdb reanalyzed the PCR reads. The table includes about 40,000 clones, around 10% detected once. Sequences were obtained from blood. The receptors stem from a female donor with papillary thyroid cancer or a benign thyroid nodule (not recorded which). Some clones in this sample may be carry-over from other donors' samples.

This chain joins TRBV4-1 and TRBJ2-1, with 15 bases identical to TRBD2. V lost 4 bases and J lost 0; bases outside the gene matches: 10. Looked up from germline, CDR1 is MGHRA and CDR2 is YSYEKL. The CDR3 extends over 20 amino acids. This CDR3 is CASSPSGLAGGPFSYNEQFF. CDR3 sequence (DNA): TGCGCCAGCAGCCCCTCCGGACTAGCGGGAGGGCCTTTCTCCTACAATGAGCAGTTCTTC.

Many counts were recorded for this clone. The chain is built from TRBV9 and TRBJ2-3; TRBD2 aligns across 10 bases. V lost 4 bases and J lost 8; bases outside the gene matches: 16. Germline V gene data show CDR1 as SGDLS and CDR2 as YYNGEE. The CDR3 runs to 17 residues. Here the CDR3 DNA reads TGTGCCAGCAGCACCGGTAAAACTAGCGGGAAGTGGGGTACGCAGTATTTT. Its protein is CASSTGKTSGKWGTQYF.

This clone was recorded at least ten times. This sequence joins TRBV19 and TRBJ1-1; 8 nucleotides align to TRBD1. This CDR3 comprises 14 residues. Trimming removed 6 bases from V and 5 bases from J; junction bases left unmatched: 8. CDR1 and CDR2 from the germline V gene are LNHDA and SQIVND (reference sequence). CDR3 nucleotide sequence: TGTGCCAGTAGCGTTACAGGGGGAGGGACTGAAGCTTTCTTT. Translated, it gives CASSVTGGGTEAFF.

This clone occurred many times. The chain joins TRBV20-1 to TRBJ2-4; the D gene is possibly TRBD2 (6 bases). The V end lost 4 bases, the J end lost 0 bases, and 10 bases lay between the germline ends. CDR1 is DFQATT, CDR2 SNEGSKA, per germline (reference sequence). The CDR3 runs to 14 residues. The CDR3 region is CSATREVAKNIQYF. The CDR3 region has the DNA TGCAGTGCTACTAGGGAGGTAGCCAAAAACATTCAGTACTTC.

The rearrangement links TRBV30 to TRBJ1-1; TRBD1 is a possible D gene (5 bases). The CDR3 contains 15 residues. Germline V gene sequence: CDR1 GTSNPN, CDR2 SVGIG (reference sequence). Trimming stripped 6 bases from V and 3 bases from J, with 20 bases between. The CDR3 reads CACSDPRTWDTEAFF. CDR3 in DNA: TGTGCCTGTTCTGATCCGAGGACATGGGACACTGAAGCTTTCTTT.

This clone was picked up a small number of times. Germline and junction disagree at one end, which may indicate a read error. The V call is TRBV28, the J call TRBJ1-5, with TRBD1 identical over 8 bases. The CDR3 contains 15 residues. The germline CDR1 and CDR2 sequences are MDHEN and SYDVKM. The CDR3 spells CASSVPTGGYHPQHF. Written as DNA, the CDR3 is TGTGCCAGCTCGGTCCCTACAGGGGGGTATCATCCCCAGCATTTT.

This clone was recorded many times. This chain links TRBV5-1 with TRBJ2-5; no firm D call. Deletions cut 3 bases from V and 1 base from J, with 10 bases between. This CDR3 spans 14 amino acids. Germline V gene data show CDR1 as SGHRS and CDR2 as YFSETQ. The CDR3 sequence: CASSSLPGQETQYF. The CDR3 DNA reads TGCGCCAGCAGCTCACTGCCAGGCCAAGAGACCCAGTACTTC.

The rearrangement uses TRBV27 and TRBJ2-7; no clear D. This CDR3 region has 15 residues. The V end lost 2 bases, the J end lost 3 bases, and 14 bases lay between the germline ends. Germline V CDR1 and CDR2: MNHEY, SMNVEV (reference sequence). The CDR3 protein is CASSLRWHVIYEQYF. In DNA, the CDR3 is TGTGCCAGCAGTTTAAGGTGGCATGTAATCTACGAGCAGTACTTC.

This clone occurred many times. V gene TRBV11-3 combines with J gene TRBJ1-1, with TRBD1 matching 7 bases. Trimming at V came to 5 bases and at J to 0 bases, leaving 6 bases not matched to a gene. The length of the CDR3 is 15 residues. Germline V gives CDR1 SGHNT, CDR2 YENEEA. CDR3 in amino acids: CASSVPGQLNTEAFF. CDR3 nucleotide sequence: TGTGCCAGCAGCGTACCGGGACAGCTGAACACTGAAGCTTTCTTT.

This clone was counted at least ten times. The genes are TRBV6-2 or TRBV6-3 and TRBJ2-7, with D tentatively TRBD1 (6 bases). The germline V gene encodes CDR1 MNHEY and CDR2 SVGEGT. Trimming cost V 5 bases and J 2 bases, with 7 bases left between them. This CDR3 is 12 amino acids long. The CDR3 sequence: CASSNRAYEQYF. In DNA form, the CDR3 reads TGTGCCAGCAGTAACAGGGCCTACGAGCAGTACTTC.

Ten or more counts support this clone. This chain links TRBV5-4 with TRBJ2-2; 9 bases map to TRBD1. CDR3 size: 15 residues. CDR1 is SGHNT and CDR2 is YYREEE in the germline V gene (reference sequence). Losses at the gene ends were 4 bases for V and 7 bases for J; bases not matched to a gene: 8. The CDR3 loop reads CASSPTGGMSGELFF. The CDR3 DNA reads as TGTGCCAGCAGCCCGACAGGGGGAATGAGCGGGGAGCTGTTTTTT.

Many counts were recorded for this clone. The CDR3 DNA reads as TGTGCCAGCAGTTTTGGCGGGAGGGAGTACAATGAGCAGTTCTTC. Its protein product is CASSFGGREYNEQFF. The chain employs TRBV6-2 or TRBV6-3 and TRBJ2-1; 9 positions agree with TRBD2. The germline V gene has CDR1 MNHEY and CDR2 SVGEGT. This CDR3 spans 15 amino acids. Unmatched junction bases numbered 5, after V lost 4 bases and J lost 4 bases.

This clone was observed many times. The chain carries TRBV11-3 and TRBJ1-1; D gene uncertain. V shed 3 bases and J shed 2 bases, with 22 bases lying between them. Germline V CDR1 and CDR2: SGHNT, YENEEA. This CDR3 contains 18 residues. The CDR3 coding sequence is TGTGCCAGCAGCTTGGTCGTTCTCCCGGCAAAAGATAACACTGAAGCTTTCTTT. This sequence encodes CASSLVVLPAKDNTEAFF.

About this clone itself: Compared with germline, one end of the junction differs, possibly owing to a read error. This chain connects TRBV25-1 to TRBJ1-6; D not resolved. CDR1 is MGHDK, CDR2 SYGVNS, per germline. The CDR3 covers 14 residues. CDR3 residues: CASSESWWDSPLHF. The DNA for the CDR3 is TGCGCCAGCAGTGAATCATGGTGGGATTCACCCCTCCACTTT.

Notes on this clone: A read error may be the cause here, since a much bigger clone is one base away. The same CDR3 can be traced to other DNA sequences in this sample. The CDR3 reads CATRRFGEKLFF. The CDR3 coding sequence is TGTGCCACCCGAAGGTTCGGTGAAAAGCTGTTTTTT. The rearrangement links TRBV5-4 to TRBJ1-4; D is unclear. The CDR3 totals 12 residues. Germline CDR1 is SGHNT and CDR2 is YYREEE (reference sequence).

This clone was found a few times. This CDR3 fails to terminate in the conserved phenylalanine or tryptophan, so it likely reflects a read error. The chain joins TRBV6-1 to TRBJ2-7; TRBD1 aligns across 8 bases. The V gene end was trimmed by 10 bases and the J gene end by 5 bases; junction bases not matched to a gene: 10. Per the germline V gene, CDR1 is MNHNS and CDR2 is SASEGT. The CDR3 length is 13 residues. The CDR3 sequence is CAITDRVGHEQYL. The CDR3 nucleotides are TGTGCCATCACGGACAGGGTTGGGCACGAGCAGTACCTC.

Notes on this clone: A much more abundant neighbour one base away suggests this may be a read error. The CDR3 loop is CASEDMANEKLFF. CDR3 DNA sequence: TGTGCCAGCGAAGACATGGCTAATGAAAAACTGTTTTTT. The V gene is TRBV28, the J gene TRBJ1-4; D is unresolved. Trimming pared 8 bases from V and 3 bases from J, leaving 10 bases between. This CDR3 region has 13 residues. CDR1 is MDHEN and CDR2 is SYDVKM in the germline V gene.

In its sample, this clone was seen many times. The chain has TRBV20-1 and TRBJ1-2, with TRBD1 as a possible D gene (6 bases). V lost 6 bases to trimming and J lost 7 bases, with 18 bases between them. Per germline, CDR1 DFQATT and CDR2 SNEGSKA (reference sequence). This CDR3 is 13 amino acids long. The CDR3 loop reads CSAKADRSFGYTF. The CDR3 DNA sequence: TGCAGTGCCAAGGCAGACAGGAGCTTTGGCTACACCTTC.

This clone occurred many times. V usage is TRBV7-6 and J usage is TRBJ2-5; no firm D call. Trimming left V 1 base short and J 1 base short, with 10 bases between. Germline V gene lookup returns CDR1 SGHVS and CDR2 FNYEAQ. The CDR3 extends over 15 amino acids. The CDR3 region is CASSLGAGSQETQYF. In DNA, the CDR3 is TGTGCCAGCAGCTTAGGTGCAGGTTCCCAAGAGACCCAGTACTTC.

This chain connects TRBV6-4 to TRBJ2-2; D call uncertain. With 8 bases removed from V and 6 bases from J, the gap between germline ends came to 13 bases. Germline loops: CDR1 MRHNA, CDR2 SNTAGT. This CDR3 is 13 amino acids long. CDR3 coding DNA: TGTGCCAGCTCCCCAGAGGAGCCCGGGGAGCTGTTTTTT. This sequence encodes CASSPEEPGELFF.

This clone was seen repeatedly, ten times or more. A junction end diverges from the germline sequence, so it may reflect a read error. The V and J genes are TRBV7-7 and TRBJ2-5; D is ambiguous. The CDR3 has 12 amino acids. Germline CDR1 reads SSHAT; CDR2 reads FNYEAQ (reference sequence). CDR3 sequence: CASSRPLETQYF. The CDR3 DNA sequence: TGTGCTAGCAGCCGTCCACTGGAGACCCAGTACTTC.